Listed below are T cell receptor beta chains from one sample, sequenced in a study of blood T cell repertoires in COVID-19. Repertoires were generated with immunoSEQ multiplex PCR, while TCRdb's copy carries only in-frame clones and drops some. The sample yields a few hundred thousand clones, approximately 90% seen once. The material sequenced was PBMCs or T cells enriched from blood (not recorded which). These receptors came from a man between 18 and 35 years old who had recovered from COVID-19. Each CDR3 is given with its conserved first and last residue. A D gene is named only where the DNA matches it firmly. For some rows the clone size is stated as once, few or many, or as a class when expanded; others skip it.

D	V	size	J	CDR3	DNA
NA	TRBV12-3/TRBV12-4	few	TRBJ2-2	CASSFTNTGELFF	TGTGCCAGCAGTTTCACGAACACCGGGGAGCTGTTTTTT
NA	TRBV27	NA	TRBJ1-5	CASSFGGSNQPQHF	TGTGCCAGCAGTTTCGGGGGAAGCAATCAGCCCCAGCATTTT
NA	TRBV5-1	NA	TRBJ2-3	CASSLGSSGTTDTQYF	TGCGCCAGCAGCTTGGGAAGTAGCGGAACCACAGATACGCAGTATTTT
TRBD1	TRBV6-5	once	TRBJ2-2	CASSYSGQAPRELFF	TGTGCCAGCAGTTATTCCGGACAGGCGCCGCGGGAGCTGTTTTTT
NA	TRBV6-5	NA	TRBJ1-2	CASSYTEFYGYTF	TGTGCCAGCAGTTACACAGAGTTCTATGGCTACACCTTC
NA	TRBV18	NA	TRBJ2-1	CASSPSDTSSYNEQFF	TGTGCCAGCTCACCTTCGGACACCTCGTCCTACAATGAGCAGTTCTTC
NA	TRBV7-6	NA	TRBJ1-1	CASSQQVNTEAFF	TGTGCCAGCAGCCAACAGGTGAACACTGAAGCTTTCTTT
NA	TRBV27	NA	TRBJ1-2	CASSKGDLYGYTF	TGTGCCAGCAGTAAGGGGGATCTCTATGGCTACACCTTC
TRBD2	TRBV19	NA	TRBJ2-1	CASSFTSGGVLNEQFF	TGTGCCAGTAGTTTTACTAGCGGGGGGGTTTTGAATGAGCAGTTCTTC
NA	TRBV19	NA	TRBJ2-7	CASSINQPAYEQYF	TGTGCCAGTAGTATAAATCAACCGGCCTACGAGCAGTACTTC
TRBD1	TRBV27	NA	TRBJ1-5	CASSPGTGNQPQHF	TGTGCCAGCAGCCCCGGGACAGGGAATCAGCCCCAGCATTTT
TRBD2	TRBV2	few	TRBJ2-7	CARGLAGGKVSYEQYF	TGTGCCAGGGGACTAGCGGGGGGGAAAGTCTCCTACGAGCAGTACTTC
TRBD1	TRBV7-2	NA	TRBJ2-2	CASSSAGTVRPGELFF	TGTGCCAGCAGCTCCGCCGGGACAGTACGCCCCGGGGAGCTGTTTTTT
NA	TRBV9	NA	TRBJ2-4	CASSVDGAGIQYF	TGTGCCAGCAGCGTAGATGGGGCAGGCATTCAGTACTTC
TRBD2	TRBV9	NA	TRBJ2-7	CASSVVGEGSLREQYF	TGTGCCAGCAGCGTAGTCGGGGAGGGCAGCTTACGCGAGCAGTACTTC
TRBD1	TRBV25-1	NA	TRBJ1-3	CASSDDRGGNTIYF	TGTGCCAGCAGTGATGACAGGGGAGGAAACACCATATATTTT
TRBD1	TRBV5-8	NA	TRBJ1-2	CASTPSGTGVDYGYTF	TGTGCCAGCACCCCTTCGGGGACAGGGGTTGACTATGGCTACACCTTC
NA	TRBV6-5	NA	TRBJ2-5	CASSHSEGETQYF	TGTGCCAGCAGCCACTCCGAGGGAGAGACCCAGTACTTC
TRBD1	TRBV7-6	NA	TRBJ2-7	CASSSPGQGIYEQYF	TGTGCCAGCAGCTCCCCGGGACAGGGTATTTACGAGCAGTACTTC
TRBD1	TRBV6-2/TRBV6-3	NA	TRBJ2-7	CASSSLRTGPTYEQYF	TGTGCCAGCAGTTCTCTTAGGACAGGGCCTACCTACGAGCAGTACTTC
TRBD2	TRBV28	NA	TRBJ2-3	CASSSLAGSTDTQYF	TGTGCCAGCAGTTCCTTAGCGGGATCTACAGATACGCAGTATTTT
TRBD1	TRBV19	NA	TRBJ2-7	CASSIDLPQGAGEQYF	TGTGCCAGTAGTATAGATCTACCACAGGGGGCAGGCGAGCAGTACTTC
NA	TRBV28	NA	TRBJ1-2	CASTTTHLYGYTF	TGTGCCAGCACCACGACACACCTCTATGGCTACACCTTC
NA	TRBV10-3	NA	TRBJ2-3	CAISEPLTFDTRTDTQYF	TGTGCCATCAGTGAACCCCTGACATTTGATACCCGCACAGATACGCAGTATTTT
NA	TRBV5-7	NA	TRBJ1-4	CASSPRPEKLFF	TGTGCCAGCAGCCCGCGCCCTGAAAAACTGTTTTTT
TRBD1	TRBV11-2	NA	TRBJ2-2	CASSSYGDRGRAGELFF	TGTGCCAGCAGCTCTTACGGTGACAGGGGGCGGGCCGGGGAGCTGTTTTTT
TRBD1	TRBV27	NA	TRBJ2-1	CASRIQGSSYNEQFF	TGTGCCAGCAGGATACAGGGGAGCTCCTACAATGAGCAGTTCTTC
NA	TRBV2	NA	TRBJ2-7	CASSRGYGEQYF	TGTGCCAGCAGTAGGGGATACGGCGAGCAGTACTTC
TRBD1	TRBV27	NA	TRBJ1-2	CASTPLQGARRNYGYTF	TGTGCCAGCACCCCGCTCCAGGGGGCGCGACGTAACTATGGCTACACCTTC
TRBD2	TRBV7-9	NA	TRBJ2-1	CASSPLAGGYNEQFF	TGTGCCAGCAGCCCTCTAGCGGGGGGCTACAATGAGCAGTTCTTC
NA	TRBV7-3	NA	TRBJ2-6	CASSFWQAGANVLTF	TGTGCCAGCAGCTTCTGGCAAGCTGGGGCCAACGTCCTGACTTTC
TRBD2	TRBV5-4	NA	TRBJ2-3	CASSFDPIGGGAGTQYF	TGTGCCAGCAGCTTCGACCCGATTGGCGGGGGGGCCGGTACGCAGTATTTT
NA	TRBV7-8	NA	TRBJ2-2	CASSRRQTLGELFF	TGTGCCAGCAGCCGACGACAGACCCTCGGGGAGCTGTTTTTT
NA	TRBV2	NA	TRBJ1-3	CASSEALRVSGNTIYF	TGTGCCAGCAGTGAAGCGTTGAGGGTCTCGGGAAACACCATATATTTT
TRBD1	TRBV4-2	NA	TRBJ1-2	CASSRQGAAESNYGYTF	TGTGCCAGCAGCCGACAGGGGGCAGCTGAATCTAACTATGGCTACACCTTC
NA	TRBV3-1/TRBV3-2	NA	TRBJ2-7	CASSQERHGAYYEQYF	TGTGCCAGCAGCCAAGAACGTCATGGGGCTTACTACGAGCAGTACTTC
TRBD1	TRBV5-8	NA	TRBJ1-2	CASSHMTGGYYGYTF	TGTGCCAGCAGCCATATGACAGGGGGATACTATGGCTACACCTTC
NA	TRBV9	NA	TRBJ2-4	CASSVGPQSRAKNIQYF	TGTGCCAGCAGCGTAGGCCCGCAGTCAAGAGCCAAAAACATTCAGTACTTC
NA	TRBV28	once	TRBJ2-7	CASIGQPSYEQYF	TGTGCCAGCATAGGACAGCCCTCCTACGAGCAGTACTTC
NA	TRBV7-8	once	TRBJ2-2	CASSLVGLNTGELFF	TGTGCCAGCAGCTTAGTTGGGCTAAACACCGGGGAGCTGTTTTTT